A single sample gave rise to the 22 T cell receptor beta chains below, sequenced in a study of post-analysis software for immune sequencing data. Study-wide findings and caveats: Controls had lower frequencies than patients of about five TRBV segments, which included TRBV5-6, TRBV5-1 and TRBV20-1.

Prepared libraries of TCR beta cDNA carried unique molecular identifiers. TCRdb processed the PCR reads anew with MiXCR; each CDR3 protein has one entry. The sample lists hundreds of thousands of distinct CDR3 sequences, approximately 30% occurring once. These receptors' antigens are unknown. Sequenced input: blood. All receptors come from a girl aged 5-17 years with multiple sclerosis.

This chain links TRBV3-1 with TRBJ2-5, with TRBD2 identical over 12 bases. V was pared by 0 bases and J by 5 bases, with 10 bases of the junction left unmatched. The CDR3 is 18 residues long. Germline CDR1 reads LGHDT; CDR2 reads YNNKEL (reference sequence). This chain's CDR3 is CASSQDGGLAGGLETQYF. The CDR3 DNA reads TGTGCCAGCAGCCAAGATGGGGGCCTAGCGGGGGGGCTGGAGACCCAGTACTTC.

This clonotype was counted between two and nine times. V usage is TRBV4-1 and J usage is TRBJ2-5; 8 bases agree with TRBD1. The CDR3 is 15 amino acids. The V segment lost 3 bases and the J segment 5 bases; nucleotides outside the gene matches: 8. The V gene's germline CDR1 is MGHRA and CDR2 YSYEKL. The CDR3, as DNA: TGCGCCAGCAGCCAGATGACAGGGGCCCCCGAGACCCAGTACTTC. It yields the protein CASSQMTGAPETQYF.

This chain connects TRBV6-6 to TRBJ2-4; possibly TRBD1 for D (5 bases). The CDR3 contains 17 residues. In germline, CDR1 is MNHNY, CDR2 SVGAGI (reference sequence). Trimming stripped 0 bases from V and 2 bases from J, with 14 bases between. The CDR3 DNA reads as TGTGCCAGCAGTTACTCCGCAGGGCCGGAATCCAAAAACATTCAGTACTTC. Translation gives CASSYSAGPESKNIQYF.

The chain carries TRBV28 and TRBJ1-1; D gene ambiguous. V lost 5 bases and J lost 10, with 8 bases in between. Germline V gene data show CDR1 as MDHEN and CDR2 as SYDVKM. CDR3 length: 10 amino acids. The CDR3 spells CASSLDGAFF. The CDR3 DNA follows: TGTGCCAGCAGTCTGGACGGAGCTTTCTTT.

The V call is TRBV7-2, the J call TRBJ1-6; TRBD1 matches at 8 bases. Germline V CDR1 and CDR2: SGHTA, FQGNSA. The V and J ends lost 5 bases and 3 bases, in that order; junction bases with no gene match: 6. CDR3 length: 16 residues. CDR3 DNA sequence: TGTGCCAGCAGCCCCGGGACAGGAGTCTATAATTCACCCCTCCACTTT. Amino acids: CASSPGTGVYNSPLHF.

The V and J genes are TRBV6-2 or TRBV6-3 and TRBJ1-2; D remains unclear. The CDR3 contains 13 residues. With 2 bases removed from V and 6 bases from J, the gap between germline ends came to 10 bases. Germline-derived CDR1 and CDR2 are MNHEY and SVGEGT. CDR3 DNA sequence: TGTGCCAGCAGTTACCCCGATTTGGATGGCTACACCTTC. This translates into CASSYPDLDGYTF.

This sequence joins TRBV11-3 and TRBJ2-5; the D gene is possibly TRBD1 (6 bases). This CDR3 spans 13 amino acids. CDR1 is SGHNT, CDR2 YENEEA, per germline. V shed 4 bases and J shed 5 bases, with 11 bases lying between them. This CDR3 is CASSSTGLETQYF. CDR3 in DNA: TGTGCCAGCAGCTCCACAGGGTTGGAGACCCAGTACTTC.

This clonotype was counted many times. This chain connects TRBV6-5 to TRBJ2-1, with D perhaps matching TRBD2 (5 bases). V lost 5 bases to trimming and J lost 0 bases, with 11 bases between them. Germline CDR1 MNHEY, CDR2 SVGAGI. The CDR3 covers 15 residues. CDR3 residues: CASSRGASSYNEQFF. In DNA, the CDR3 is TGTGCCAGCAGTCGGGGAGCGAGCTCCTACAATGAGCAGTTCTTC.

The CDR3 nucleotides are TGTGCCAGCTCACCACTGGGTAACACAGATACGCAGTATTTT. As protein: CASSPLGNTDTQYF. The chain uses TRBV18 and TRBJ2-3; D unresolved. The V and J ends lost 1 base and 2 bases respectively, with 7 bases between them. Germline V gene sequence: CDR1 KGHSH, CDR2 LQKENI. The CDR3 is 14 amino acids.

CDR3 in amino acids: CASSETGINTEAFF. The CDR3 nucleotides are TGTGCCAGCAGTGAGACAGGGATTAACACTGAAGCTTTCTTT. The chain carries TRBV25-1 and TRBJ1-1, with TRBD1 matching 7 bases. The ends lost 3 bases at V and 2 bases at J; junction bases unmatched: 3. The CDR3 consists of 14 residues. The germline CDR1 and CDR2 sequences are MGHDK and SYGVNS.

The chain combines TRBV28 with TRBJ2-1, with D perhaps TRBD1 or TRBD2 (5 bases each). The CDR3 has 19 amino acids. Germline V gives CDR1 MDHEN, CDR2 SYDVKM. V dropped 3 bases and J dropped 2 bases, with 23 bases sitting between them. This CDR3 reads CASSFGRDPRGRAYNEQFF. The CDR3 DNA sequence: TGTGCCAGCAGTTTCGGCCGGGACCCACGGGGAAGGGCCTACAATGAGCAGTTCTTC.

This clonotype appeared once. This chain links TRBV2 with TRBJ1-1; no clear D gene. This CDR3 region has 11 residues. Looked up from germline, CDR1 is SNHLY and CDR2 is FYNNEI. Trimming shortened V by 7 bases and J by 8 bases, and 11 bases separated the two germline ends. The CDR3 here is CASKSVREAFF. The DNA of the CDR3 is TGTGCCAGCAAATCCGTTCGGGAAGCTTTCTTT.

This clonotype was observed a few times. Compared with germline, one end of the junction differs, possibly owing to a read error. The rearrangement joins TRBV5-1 to TRBJ1-5, with unresolved D. The CDR3 has 16 residues. CDR1 SGHRS and CDR2 YFSETQ come from the germline V gene. The CDR3 region is CASSLAGRRTNQPRHF. As DNA, the CDR3 is TGCGCCAGCAGCTTGGCTGGACGGAGGACCAATCAGCCCCGGCATTTT.

About this clonotype itself: A junction end diverges from the germline sequence, so it may reflect a read error. The chain joins TRBV29-1 to TRBJ2-2, with 9 nucleotides matching TRBD2. Germline V gene sequence: CDR1 SQVTM, CDR2 ANQGSEA. The CDR3 totals 15 residues. CDR3 protein: CSAESGGRAGGELFF. CDR3 DNA sequence: TGCAGCGCTGAAAGTGGCGGGAGGGCCGGCGGGGAGCTGTTTTTT.

This clonotype was picked up a small number of times. The V gene is TRBV18, the J gene TRBJ2-7; tentative D call: TRBD2 (5 bases). This CDR3 region has 13 residues. With 6 bases removed from V and 7 bases from J, the gap between germline ends came to 16 bases. Per the germline V gene, CDR1 is KGHSH and CDR2 is LQKENI. This chain's CDR3 is CASSRTRAEEQYF. The CDR3 DNA reads as TGTGCCAGCTCCCGAACGAGGGCGGAGGAGCAGTACTTC.

The rearrangement links TRBV11-2 to TRBJ1-4, with D tentatively TRBD1 (6 bases). Trimming stripped 7 bases from V and 3 bases from J, with 12 bases between. Germline V CDR1 and CDR2: SGHAT, FQNNGV. This CDR3 has 14 amino acids. CDR3 DNA sequence: TGTGCCAGCACACGAGGGGGGTCTAATGAAAAACTGTTTTTT. As protein: CASTRGGSNEKLFF.

DNA of the CDR3: TGTGCCAGCACCCGGACTGGGGACTCCTACAATGAGCAGTTCTTC. Its protein is CASTRTGDSYNEQFF. This sequence joins TRBV7-2 and TRBJ2-1; D is possibly TRBD2 (5 bases). CDR1 and CDR2 from the germline V gene are SGHTA and FQGNSA. V shed 7 bases and J shed 0 bases, with 13 bases lying between them. The CDR3 length is 15 residues.

This chain joins TRBV5-1 and TRBJ2-7; 9 nucleotides align to TRBD2. After removal of 4 bases from V and 0 bases from J, the junction contained 5 bases not matched to a gene. CDR3 length equals 15 residues. CDR1 is SGHRS, CDR2 YFSETQ, per germline. CDR3 sequence: CASSAGTSRSYEQYF. Written as DNA, the CDR3 is TGCGCCAGCAGCGCGGGGACTAGCCGCTCCTACGAGCAGTACTTC.

This clonotype was observed a few times. The V call is TRBV7-9, the J call TRBJ2-1; no definite D call. The V end was cut by 1 base, the J end by 10 bases, with 14 bases between. Germline V CDR1 and CDR2: SEHNR, FQNEAQ (reference sequence). The CDR3 sequence is 14 residues long. The CDR3 coding sequence is TGTGCCAGCAGCTTAGTCCTCGCGGAAGGGGAGCAGTTCTTC. As protein: CASSLVLAEGEQFF. Full variable domain (rest looked up from reference TRBV7-9 and TRBJ2-1): DTGVSQNPRHKITKRGQNVTFRCDPISEHNRLYWYRQTLGQGPEFLTYFQNEAQLEKSRLLSDRFSAERPKGSFSTLEIQRTEQGDSAMYLCASSLVLAEGEQFFGPGTRLTVL.

This clonotype has more than one count but fewer than ten. This chain connects TRBV5-1 to TRBJ2-3, with TRBD1 matching over 7 bases. The J segment lost 2 bases and the V segment lost 1 base, leaving 10 bases of the junction unmatched. From germline, CDR1 is SGHRS and CDR2 YFSETQ. The CDR3 loop spans 17 amino acids. CDR3 nucleotide sequence: TGCGCCAGCAGCTTGCACCCGGGACAGAGTTCCACAGATACGCAGTATTTT. It specifies CASSLHPGQSSTDTQYF.

The chain links TRBV6-5 to TRBJ2-7; 8 bases fit TRBD2. The J call may not be correct, given that the DNA end is closer to TRBJ2-5. Germline assignment: CDR1 MNHEY and CDR2 SVGAGI. The CDR3 is 14 amino acids. Here the CDR3 DNA reads TGTGCCAGCAGTTACAGGCTAGCGGGAGAGACCCAGTACTTC. Encoded protein: CASSYRLAGETQYF.

This clonotype was seen a few times. The V gene is TRBV3-1, the J gene TRBJ1-6; D gene ambiguous. Trimming shortened V by 0 bases and J by 14 bases, and 14 bases separated the two germline ends. This CDR3 has 14 amino acids. Germline V gene data show CDR1 as LGHDT and CDR2 as YNNKEL (reference sequence). CDR3 protein: CASSQDLGLAALHF. CDR3 sequence (DNA): TGTGCCAGCAGCCAAGATCTTGGCCTAGCGGCCCTCCACTTT. The full variable domain, in which reference TRBV3-1 and TRBJ1-6 provide the parts outside the CDR3, is DTAVSQTPKYLVTQMGNDKSIKCEQNLGHDTMYWYKQDSKKFLKIMFSYNNKELIINETVPNRFSPKSPDKAHLNLHINSLELGDSAVYFCASSQDLGLAALHFGNGTRLTVT.